Listed here are 16 T cell receptor beta chains from one sample, sequenced in a study of cytomegalovirus exposure and HLA in healthy donors. The PCR employed 60 Vbeta primers together with 13 Jbeta primers. The table came from immunoSEQ multiplex PCR; TCRdb's copy has only in-frame clones and leaves some out. This sample yields 84,000 or so clones, of which 62% are seen a single time; roughly 6% belongs to the top ten. Sample: PBMCs. The receptor set was obtained from a woman aged 25 to 39 in good health and CMV-seropositive.

The chain carries TRBV15 and TRBJ1-6, with TRBD1 identical over 9 bases. The CDR3 length is 15 residues. V lost 3 bases, J lost 9 bases, and 6 bases stayed unmatched. The germline gives CDR1 LNHNV, CDR2 YYDKDF (reference sequence). The DNA for the CDR3 is TGTGCCACCAGCAGTCGGACAGGGGCGGGTTCACCCCTCCACTTT. Translation gives CATSSRTGAGSPLHF. The entire variable domain, with the rest obtained from reference TRBV15 and TRBJ1-6, is as follows: DAMVIQNPRYQVTQFGKPVTLSCSQTLNHNVMYWYQQKSSQAPKLLFHYYDKDFNNEADTPDNFQSRRPNTSFCFLDIRSPGLGDTAMYLCATSSRTGAGSPLHFGNGTRLTVT.

In the case of this clone: The same CDR3 is also encoded by other DNA sequences in this sample. V usage is TRBV6-5 and J usage is TRBJ2-7; TRBD2 might be the D (5 bases). The CDR3 has 13 residues. Germline-derived CDR1 and CDR2 are MNHEY and SVGAGI. V lost 0 bases, J lost 3 bases, and 6 bases lay in between. As DNA, the CDR3 is TGTGCCAGCAGTTACTCGGGGAGCTACGAGCAGTACTTC. This gives the protein CASSYSGSYEQYF.

This clone was seen only a few times. The chain couples TRBV7-6 to TRBJ2-2; D might be TRBD2 (7 bases). The ends were cut back, 5 bases at V and 0 bases at J, with 13 bases in the middle. The CDR3 runs 16 residues. Germline V gene lookup returns CDR1 SGHVS and CDR2 FNYEAQ. This chain's CDR3 is CASSRGAGTNTGELFF. The CDR3 bases are TGTGCCAGCAGCCGGGGGGCAGGGACGAACACCGGGGAGCTGTTTTTT. Full variable domain (outside the CDR3, taken from reference TRBV7-6 and TRBJ2-2): GAGVSQSPRYKVTKRGQDVALRCDPISGHVSLYWYRQALGQGPEFLTYFNYEAQQDKSGLPNDRFSAERPEGSISTLTIQRTEQRDSAMYRCASSRGAGTNTGELFFGEGSRLTVL.

This clone was detected a few times. The gene calls are TRBV4-3 and TRBJ2-7; 7 nucleotides match TRBD1. With V trimmed by 1 base and J by 3 bases, 6 bases remained unmatched. The CDR3 spans 15 residues. Per germline, CDR1 LGHNA and CDR2 YSLEER. The chain's CDR3 is CASSQAADRIYEQYF. CDR3 coding DNA: TGCGCCAGCAGCCAAGCCGCGGACAGGATCTACGAGCAGTACTTC.

This sequence joins TRBV27 and TRBJ2-1, with D perhaps matching TRBD1 (5 bases). The CDR3 is 15 residues long. The V end was cut by 6 bases, the J end by 5 bases, with 17 bases between. Germline V gene lookup returns CDR1 MNHEY and CDR2 SMNVEV (reference sequence). The DNA for the CDR3 is TGTGCCAGCAGACCACATGGGGCTTGGGACAATGAGCAGTTCTTC. This encodes CASRPHGAWDNEQFF.

The chain recombines TRBV11-3 with TRBJ2-2; D remains unclear. The CDR3 is 14 amino acids. Trimming shortened V by 2 bases and J by 6 bases, and 10 bases separated the two germline ends. Germline loops: CDR1 SGHNT, CDR2 YENEEA. For the CDR3, the DNA is TGTGCCAGCAGCTTAACGGTTACCGCCGGGGAGCTGTTTTTT. This gives the protein CASSLTVTAGELFF.

The chain recombines TRBV10-3 with TRBJ1-2; TRBD1 matches at 7 bases. Germline V CDR1 and CDR2: ENHRY, SYGVKD. The CDR3 is 15 residues long. V shed 6 bases, J shed 6 bases, and the junction held 13 bases outside the gene matches. DNA of the CDR3: TGTGCCATCAGAAGAGAGACAGGGTCAGTTGATGGCTACACCTTC. As protein: CAIRRETGSVDGYTF.

This clone was recorded a few times. The chain joins TRBV6-5 to TRBJ1-1; D gene ambiguous. The germline gives CDR1 MNHEY, CDR2 SVGAGI. V gave up 2 bases and J gave up 1 base, with 5 bases separating them. CDR3 length equals 13 residues. CDR3 region: CASSYGQNTEAFF. The CDR3, as DNA: TGTGCCAGCAGTTACGGCCAGAACACTGAAGCTTTCTTT.

The chain recombines TRBV7-9 with TRBJ2-5; 8 bases align to TRBD1. The end of the DNA is better explained by TRBJ2-7, so the J call may be wrong. Germline CDR1 is SEHNR and CDR2 is FQNEAQ (reference sequence). The length of the CDR3 is 15 residues. The CDR3 DNA is TGTGCCAGCAGCTCGGAAGGGACAGGAGCCTACGAGCAGTACTTC. It yields the protein CASSSEGTGAYEQYF.

This clone appeared a few times. The chain recombines TRBV29-1 with TRBJ1-2, with TRBD1 identical over 7 bases. The V gene end was trimmed by 6 bases and the J gene end by 4 bases; junction bases not matched to a gene: 2. Germline V gene data show CDR1 as SQVTM and CDR2 as ANQGSEA. CDR3 length: 11 residues. For the CDR3, the DNA is TGCAGCGTGGAGGGGGCCTATGGCTACACCTTC. Amino acids: CSVEGAYGYTF.

The genes are TRBV30 and TRBJ1-1, with unresolved D. Deletions cut 0 bases from V and 8 bases from J, with 13 bases between. The CDR3 contains 13 residues. Germline CDR1 GTSNPN, CDR2 SVGIG (reference sequence). For the CDR3, the DNA is TGTGCCTGGAGTGTACAGCCTCAAACGGAAGCTTTCTTT. Translation: CAWSVQPQTEAFF.

This clone appeared a few times. V and J are TRBV30 and TRBJ2-2; D unclear. This CDR3 has 15 residues. From germline, CDR1 is GTSNPN and CDR2 SVGIG (reference sequence). The V end was cut by 2 bases, the J end by 0 bases, with 10 bases between. This chain's CDR3 is CAWSRLETNTGELFF. DNA of the CDR3: TGTGCCTGGAGTCGACTCGAGACGAACACCGGGGAGCTGTTTTTT.

This clone was seen a handful of times. The rearrangement uses TRBV15 and TRBJ2-7; a weak D match, TRBD1 (6 bases). Per germline, CDR1 LNHNV and CDR2 YYDKDF (reference sequence). The CDR3 extends over 14 amino acids. The V end was cut by 3 bases, the J end by 1 base, with 10 bases between. CDR3 coding DNA: TGTGCCACCAGCAGCGGGACACTTTCCTACGAGCAGTACTTC. This sequence encodes CATSSGTLSYEQYF. The complete variable domain, with remaining parts taken from reference TRBV15 and TRBJ2-7, reads DAMVIQNPRYQVTQFGKPVTLSCSQTLNHNVMYWYQQKSSQAPKLLFHYYDKDFNNEADTPDNFQSRRPNTSFCFLDIRSPGLGDTAMYLCATSSGTLSYEQYFGPGTRLTVT.

The chain has TRBV11-3 and TRBJ2-5; tentative D call: TRBD1 (5 bases). V lost 1 base to trimming and J lost 5 bases, with 11 bases between them. The CDR3 runs 14 residues. Germline V CDR1 and CDR2: SGHNT, YENEEA. CDR3 loop: CASSLVGAGETQYF. As DNA, the CDR3 is TGTGCCAGCAGCTTAGTAGGGGCCGGGGAGACCCAGTACTTC.

The chain links TRBV27 to TRBJ1-2, with a tentative D call TRBD1 (5 bases). Looked up from germline, CDR1 is MNHEY and CDR2 is SMNVEV (reference sequence). V lost 5 bases, J lost 6 bases, and 22 bases lay in between. The CDR3 length is 16 residues. The CDR3 region is CASSHRPLAGKDGYTF. CDR3 bases: TGTGCCAGCAGTCACAGACCATTGGCAGGGAAAGATGGCTACACCTTC.

This clone was counted only a few times. The rearrangement uses TRBV5-6 and TRBJ2-3; D might be TRBD2 (6 bases). The germline V gene has CDR1 SGHDT and CDR2 YYEEEE. CDR3 length equals 17 residues. Trimming cost V 0 bases and J 5 bases, with 19 bases left between them. The CDR3 bases are TGTGCCAGCAGCTTGGAACGGGCAGCGGGTGGCCGAGATACGCAGTATTTT. Translation: CASSLERAAGGRDTQYF.